A selection of T cell receptor beta chains follows, all from one sample in a study of shared clonotypes between healthy human individuals. This table comes from immunoSEQ multiplex PCR, and its TCRdb copy is limited to in-frame clones, with some not included. The sample has millions of clones, around nine tenths seen once; the top ten hold roughly 0.14%. The sample consisted of naive CD4+ T cells sorted from blood. The receptors derive from a man younger than 35 in good health. Both conserved end residues are part of each CDR3. The D gene is left open where the match is weak. Some rows mark clone size as missing; the rest say once, few, many or name a class of expanded clone.

D gene,V gene,clone size,J gene,CDR3 DNA,CDR3 protein
-,TRBV5-1,-,TRBJ2-3,TGCGCCAGCAGCTTAGCCAGCAGCACAGATACGCAGTATTTT,CASSLASSTDTQYF
-,TRBV10-2,-,TRBJ1-4,TGCGCCACCTTAGGGGCGGGGTTTGGCGAAAAACTGTTTTTT,CATLGAGFGEKLFF
TRBD1,TRBV11-2,-,TRBJ2-3,TGTGCCAGCAGCTACAGGGGGCCGAGCACAGATACGCAGTATTTT,CASSYRGPSTDTQYF
-,TRBV30,-,TRBJ2-6,TGTGCCTGGAGCATGCTTCGAGGGGCCAACGTCCTGACTTTC,CAWSMLRGANVLTF
TRBD1,TRBV5-1,once,TRBJ2-1,TGCGCCAGCAGCCTCGGACAGGACAATGAGCAGTTCTTC,CASSLGQDNEQFF
TRBD1,TRBV5-1,few,TRBJ1-5,TGCGCCAGCAGCCCGGGACAGGCGGGTCAGCCCCAGCATTTT,CASSPGQAGQPQHF
-,TRBV7-8,-,TRBJ1-2,TGTGCCAGCAGCTTAGTAGCCGTCAGCAAAGATGGCTACACCTTC,CASSLVAVSKDGYTF
-,TRBV10-1,few,TRBJ2-7,TGCGCCAGCAGTGAGTCGAACGGTAACGAGCAGTACTTC,CASSESNGNEQYF
-,TRBV28,-,TRBJ1-3,TGTGCCAGCAGTTTAGCGGGGAATTCCGGAAACACCATATATTTT,CASSLAGNSGNTIYF
TRBD2,TRBV9,once,TRBJ2-5,TGTGCCAGCAGCGTAGATGCGGGGGGATTGGAGACCCAGTACTTC,CASSVDAGGLETQYF
-,TRBV21-1,-,TRBJ2-3,TGTGCCAGCAGCTCGCGACAGGTCGGGCCAGATACGCAGTATTTT,CASSSRQVGPDTQYF
TRBD1,TRBV28,-,TRBJ1-3,TGTGCCAGCAGTCCGGGACCAGGGGGGGACACCATATATTTT,CASSPGPGGDTIYF
-,TRBV6-6,-,TRBJ1-1,TGTGCCAGCAGTTATCGGGGGGCGAACACTGAAGCTTTCTTT,CASSYRGANTEAFF
-,TRBV6-1,-,TRBJ2-1,TGTGCCAGCAGTGAGGACGAAGCCCCGTACAATGAGCAGTTCTTC,CASSEDEAPYNEQFF
-,TRBV6-6,-,TRBJ2-7,TGTGCCAGCAGTCGGACAATCATCTACGAGCAGTACTTC,CASSRTIIYEQYF
-,TRBV19,few,TRBJ1-6,TGTGCCAGTAGTATATGGCCCTCACCCCTCCACTTT,CASSIWPSPLHF
TRBD1,TRBV9,-,TRBJ2-7,TGTGCCAGCAGCGTATTATCGGACAGGGGGCTGAGCGAGCAGTACTTC,CASSVLSDRGLSEQYF
-,TRBV5-4,-,TRBJ1-5,TGTGCCAGCAGCGCGGACAGCCGCAATCAGCCCCAGCATTTT,CASSADSRNQPQHF
TRBD2,TRBV9,once,TRBJ2-3,TGTGCCAGCAGCCTTATAGCGGGGACGACAGATACGCAGTATTTT,CASSLIAGTTDTQYF
TRBD2,TRBV9,-,TRBJ2-1,TGTGCCAGCAGCGTAGGGACTAGCGTCTACAATGAGCAGTTCTTC,CASSVGTSVYNEQFF
-,TRBV2,-,TRBJ2-7,TGTGCCAGCAGTCGTGGGGGACTGCTTTTAGCCGAGCAGTACTTC,CASSRGGLLLAEQYF
-,TRBV7-8,-,TRBJ1-5,TGTGCCAGCAGCTTAGGGGGGGCGAATAGCAATCAGCCCCAGCATTTT,CASSLGGANSNQPQHF
TRBD1,TRBV6-1,-,TRBJ2-6,TGTGCCAGCAGTGGGGACAGGGGGCCCATTTACTCTGGGGCCAACGTCCTGACTTTC,CASSGDRGPIYSGANVLTF
-,TRBV2,-,TRBJ2-7,TGTGCCAGCTCGAATTACTACGAGCAGTACTTC,CASSNYYEQYF
-,TRBV28,-,TRBJ2-1,TGTGCCAGCACCCCCCCATCGTACAATGAGCAGTTCTTC,CASTPPSYNEQFF
TRBD1,TRBV2,-,TRBJ2-3,TGTGCCAGCAGTACAGGGGCAGATACGCAGTATTTT,CASSTGADTQYF
-,TRBV2,-,TRBJ1-5,TGTGCCAGCAGTGACCGGCGAGAGCGTCAGCCCCAGCATTTT,CASSDRRERQPQHF
TRBD2,TRBV7-6,-,TRBJ2-3,TGTGCCACCACAGAGCGGGAGGGCACAGATACGCAGTATTTT,CATTEREGTDTQYF